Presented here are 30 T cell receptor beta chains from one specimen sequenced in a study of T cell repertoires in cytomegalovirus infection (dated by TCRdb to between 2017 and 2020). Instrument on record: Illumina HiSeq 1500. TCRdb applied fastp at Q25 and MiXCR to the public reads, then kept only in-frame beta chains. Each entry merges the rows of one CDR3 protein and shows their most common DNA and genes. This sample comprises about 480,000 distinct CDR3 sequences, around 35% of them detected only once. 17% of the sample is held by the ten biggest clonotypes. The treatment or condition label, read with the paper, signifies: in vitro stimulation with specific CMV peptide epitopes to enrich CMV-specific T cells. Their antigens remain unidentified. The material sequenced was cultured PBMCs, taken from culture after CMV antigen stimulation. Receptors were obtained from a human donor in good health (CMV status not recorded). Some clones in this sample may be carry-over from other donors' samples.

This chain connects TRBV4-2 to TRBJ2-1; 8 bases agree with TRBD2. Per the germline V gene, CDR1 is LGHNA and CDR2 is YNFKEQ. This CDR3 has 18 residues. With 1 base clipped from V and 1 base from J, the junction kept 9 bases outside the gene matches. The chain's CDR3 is CASSQAPLAGRSYNEQFF. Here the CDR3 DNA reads TGTGCCAGCAGCCAAGCTCCCTTAGCGGGAAGGTCCTACAATGAGCAGTTCTTC.

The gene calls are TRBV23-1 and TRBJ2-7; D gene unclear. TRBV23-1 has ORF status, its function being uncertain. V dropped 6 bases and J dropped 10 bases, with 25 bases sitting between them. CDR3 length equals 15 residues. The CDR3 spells CASSPIGSRPCNQYF. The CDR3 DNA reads TGCGCCAGCAGCCCAATAGGGTCCCGGCCATGTAATCAGTACTTC.

The CDR3 is CASSLDWTRNTEAFF. CDR3 coding DNA: TGTGCCAGCAGCTTAGACTGGACTAGAAACACTGAAGCTTTCTTT. The chain recombines TRBV7-2 with TRBJ1-1, with no clear D. The ends were cut back, 1 base at V and 2 bases at J, with 11 bases in the middle. The germline CDR1 and CDR2 sequences are SGHTA and FQGNSA. This CDR3 has 15 residues.

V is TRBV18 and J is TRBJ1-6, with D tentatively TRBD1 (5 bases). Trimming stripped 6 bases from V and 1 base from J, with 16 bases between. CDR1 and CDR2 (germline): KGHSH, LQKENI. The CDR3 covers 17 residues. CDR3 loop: CASSDEGRGSYNSPLHF. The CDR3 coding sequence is TGTGCCAGCTCGGACGAGGGTAGGGGATCCTATAATTCACCCCTCCACTTT.

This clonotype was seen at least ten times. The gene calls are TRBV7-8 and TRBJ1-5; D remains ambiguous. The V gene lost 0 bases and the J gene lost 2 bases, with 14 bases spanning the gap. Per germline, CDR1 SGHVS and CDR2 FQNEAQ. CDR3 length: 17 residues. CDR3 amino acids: CASSLAVGMHGNQPQHF. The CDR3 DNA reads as TGTGCCAGCAGCTTAGCGGTGGGGATGCATGGCAATCAGCCCCAGCATTTT.

The CDR3 protein is CSAFPGLAGDEQFF. The CDR3 region has the DNA TGCAGTGCTTTTCCGGGACTAGCGGGAGACGAGCAGTTCTTC. V gene TRBV20-1 combines with J gene TRBJ2-1, with 14 positions matching TRBD2. Per the germline V gene, CDR1 is DFQATT and CDR2 is SNEGSKA (reference sequence). J was trimmed by 10 bases and V by 5 bases; bases with no gene match: 7. The CDR3 length is 14 residues.

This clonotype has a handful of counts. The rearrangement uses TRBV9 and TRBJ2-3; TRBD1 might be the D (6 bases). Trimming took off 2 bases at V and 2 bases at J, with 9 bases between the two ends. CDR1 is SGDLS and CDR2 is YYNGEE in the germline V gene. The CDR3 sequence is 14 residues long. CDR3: CASSVGDTTDTQYF. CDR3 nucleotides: TGTGCCAGCAGCGTGGGGGACACCACAGATACGCAGTATTTT.

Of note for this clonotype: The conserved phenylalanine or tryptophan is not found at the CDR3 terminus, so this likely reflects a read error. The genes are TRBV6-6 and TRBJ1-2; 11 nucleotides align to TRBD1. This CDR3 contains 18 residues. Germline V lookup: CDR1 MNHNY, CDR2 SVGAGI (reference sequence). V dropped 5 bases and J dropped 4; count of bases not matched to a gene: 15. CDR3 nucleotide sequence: TGTGCCAGCAGTGGGTGGACAGGGGGCATTTCTAGCCCCTATGGCTACACCATC. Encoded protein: CASSGWTGGISSPYGYTI.

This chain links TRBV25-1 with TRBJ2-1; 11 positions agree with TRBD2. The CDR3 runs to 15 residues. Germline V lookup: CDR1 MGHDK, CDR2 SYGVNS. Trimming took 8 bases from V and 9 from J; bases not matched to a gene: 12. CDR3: CASGQVAGGPSEQFF. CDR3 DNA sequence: TGTGCCAGCGGACAAGTAGCGGGAGGGCCCTCTGAGCAGTTCTTC.

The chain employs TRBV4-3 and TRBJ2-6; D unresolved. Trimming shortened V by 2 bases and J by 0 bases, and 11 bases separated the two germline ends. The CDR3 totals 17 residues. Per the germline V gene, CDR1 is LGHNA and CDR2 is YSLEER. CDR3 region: CASSQRRDNSGANVLTF. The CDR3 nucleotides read TGCGCCAGCAGCCAACGCCGCGACAACTCTGGGGCCAACGTCCTGACTTTC.

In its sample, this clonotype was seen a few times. For the CDR3, the DNA is TGTGCCAGCAGCCCGCCGGCGGGAGTAGTAAATGAGCAGTTCTTC. Protein sequence: CASSPPAGVVNEQFF. The chain has TRBV7-8 and TRBJ2-1; TRBD2 matches at 7 bases. Trimming cost V 5 bases and J 7 bases; bases outside gene matches: 11. Germline CDR1 SGHVS, CDR2 FQNEAQ. This CDR3 is built from 15 residues.

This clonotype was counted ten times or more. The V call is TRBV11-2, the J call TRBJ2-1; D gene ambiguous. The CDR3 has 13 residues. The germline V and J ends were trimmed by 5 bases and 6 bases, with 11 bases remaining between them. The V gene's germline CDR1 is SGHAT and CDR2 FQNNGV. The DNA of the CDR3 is TGTGCCAGCAGCCAGAGCCTGCGCAATGAGCAGTTCTTC. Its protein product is CASSQSLRNEQFF.

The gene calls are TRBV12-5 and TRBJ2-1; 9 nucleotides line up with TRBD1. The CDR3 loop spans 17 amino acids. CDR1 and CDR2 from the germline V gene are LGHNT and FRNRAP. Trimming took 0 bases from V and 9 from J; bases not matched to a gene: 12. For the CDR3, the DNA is TGTGCTAGTGGTTTGGTACTCGGGACAGGGAGTATCGGTGAGCAGTTCTTC. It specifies CASGLVLGTGSIGEQFF.

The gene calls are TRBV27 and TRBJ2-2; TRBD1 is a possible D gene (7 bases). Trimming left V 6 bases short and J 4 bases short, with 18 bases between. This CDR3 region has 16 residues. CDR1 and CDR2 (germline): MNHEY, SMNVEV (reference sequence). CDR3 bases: TGTGCCAGCAGCCCACGGAGGGGGCCGGGCACCGGGGAGCTGTTTTTT. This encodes CASSPRRGPGTGELFF.

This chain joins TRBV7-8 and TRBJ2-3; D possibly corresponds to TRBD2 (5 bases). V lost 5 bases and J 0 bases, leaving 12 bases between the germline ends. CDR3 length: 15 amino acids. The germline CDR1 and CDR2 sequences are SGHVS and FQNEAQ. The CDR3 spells CASSVTRTSTDTQYF. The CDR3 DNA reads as TGTGCCAGCAGCGTCACCCGGACTAGCACAGATACGCAGTATTTT. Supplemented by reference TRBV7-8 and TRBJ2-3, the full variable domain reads GAGVSQSPRYKVAKRGQDVALRCDPISGHVSLFWYQQALGQGPEFLTYFQNEAQLDKSGLPSDRFFAERPEGSVSTLKIQRTQQEDSAVYLCASSVTRTSTDTQYFGPGTRLTVL.

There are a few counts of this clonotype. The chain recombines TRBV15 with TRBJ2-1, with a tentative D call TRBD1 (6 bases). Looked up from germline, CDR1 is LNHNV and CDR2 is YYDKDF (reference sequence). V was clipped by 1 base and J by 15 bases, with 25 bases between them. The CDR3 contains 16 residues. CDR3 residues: CATSRAVGTQILKLFF. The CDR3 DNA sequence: TGTGCCACCAGCAGAGCCGTCGGGACACAGATATTGAAGCTGTTCTTC.

The CDR3 reads CASSSVTGANYGYTF. The DNA for the CDR3 is TGTGCCAGCAGTTCGGTGACAGGAGCTAACTATGGCTACACCTTC. The rearrangement joins TRBV27 to TRBJ1-2; the D gene is possibly TRBD1 (6 bases). The CDR3 contains 15 residues. Trimming stripped 4 bases from V and 0 bases from J, with 12 bases between. Looked up from germline, CDR1 is MNHEY and CDR2 is SMNVEV (reference sequence).

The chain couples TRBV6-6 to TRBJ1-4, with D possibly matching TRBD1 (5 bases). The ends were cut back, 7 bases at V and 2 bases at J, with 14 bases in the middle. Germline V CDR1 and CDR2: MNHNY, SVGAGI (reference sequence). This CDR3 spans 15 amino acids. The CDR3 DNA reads TGTGCCAGCAAGAGAGAGAGGGGCACTAATGAAAAACTGTTTTTT. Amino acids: CASKRERGTNEKLFF.

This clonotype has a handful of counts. CDR3 protein: CASSPHLGTGVYEQYF. The CDR3 DNA reads as TGTGCCAGCAGTCCCCACCTGGGGACAGGGGTCTACGAGCAGTACTTC. The chain links TRBV6-6 to TRBJ2-7; TRBD1 aligns across 10 bases. J lost 3 bases, V lost 5 bases, and 10 bases had no gene match. CDR3 length equals 16 residues. Germline assignment: CDR1 MNHNY and CDR2 SVGAGI (reference sequence).

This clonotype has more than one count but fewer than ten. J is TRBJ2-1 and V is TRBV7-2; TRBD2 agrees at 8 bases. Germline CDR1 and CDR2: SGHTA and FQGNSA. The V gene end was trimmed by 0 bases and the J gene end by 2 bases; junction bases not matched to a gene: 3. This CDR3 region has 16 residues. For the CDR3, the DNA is TGTGCCAGCAGCTTAGCTAGCGGGGCCCCCTACAATGAGCAGTTCTTC. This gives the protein CASSLASGAPYNEQFF.

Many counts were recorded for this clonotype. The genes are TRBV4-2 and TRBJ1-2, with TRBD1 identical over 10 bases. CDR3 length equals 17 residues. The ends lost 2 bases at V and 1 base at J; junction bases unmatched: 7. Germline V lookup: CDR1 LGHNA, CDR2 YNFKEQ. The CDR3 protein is CASSQNQGQGINYGYTF. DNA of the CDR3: TGTGCCAGCAGCCAAAACCAGGGACAGGGGATTAACTATGGCTACACCTTC.

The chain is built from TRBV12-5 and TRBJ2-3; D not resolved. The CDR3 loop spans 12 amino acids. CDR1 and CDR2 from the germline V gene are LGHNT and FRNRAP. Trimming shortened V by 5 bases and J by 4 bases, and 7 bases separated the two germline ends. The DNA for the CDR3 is TGTGCTAGTGGTGCCCCCCCAGATACGCAGTATTTT. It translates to CASGAPPDTQYF. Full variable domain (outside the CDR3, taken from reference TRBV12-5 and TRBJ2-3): DARVTQTPRHKVTEMGQEVTMRCQPILGHNTVFWYRQTMMQGLELLAYFRNRAPLDDSGMPKDRFSAEMPDATLATLKIQPSEPRDSAVYFCASGAPPDTQYFGPGTRLTVL.

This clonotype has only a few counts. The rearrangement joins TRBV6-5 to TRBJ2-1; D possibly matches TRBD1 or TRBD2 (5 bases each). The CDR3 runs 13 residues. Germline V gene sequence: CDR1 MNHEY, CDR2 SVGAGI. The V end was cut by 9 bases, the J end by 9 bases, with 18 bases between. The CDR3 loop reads CASQRDLGVEQFF. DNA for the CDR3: TGTGCCAGTCAACGGGACCTTGGGGTTGAGCAGTTCTTC.

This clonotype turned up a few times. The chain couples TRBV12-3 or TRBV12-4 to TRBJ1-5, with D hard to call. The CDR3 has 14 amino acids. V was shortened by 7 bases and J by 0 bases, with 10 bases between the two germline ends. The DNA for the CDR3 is TGTGCCAGCACTGGACCGGATAGCAATCAGCCCCAGCATTTT. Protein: CASTGPDSNQPQHF.

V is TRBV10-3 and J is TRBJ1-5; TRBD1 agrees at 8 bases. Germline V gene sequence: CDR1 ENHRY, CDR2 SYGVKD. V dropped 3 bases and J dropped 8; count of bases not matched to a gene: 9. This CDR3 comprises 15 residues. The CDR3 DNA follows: TGTGCCATCAGTGACCCGGACAGGGTGGGTAAGCCCCAGCATTTT. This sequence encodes CAISDPDRVGKPQHF.

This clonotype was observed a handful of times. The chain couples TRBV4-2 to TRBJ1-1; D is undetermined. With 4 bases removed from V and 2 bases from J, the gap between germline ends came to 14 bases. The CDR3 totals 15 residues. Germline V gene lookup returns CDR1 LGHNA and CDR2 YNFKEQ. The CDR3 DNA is TGTGCCAGCAGCCCCTGGGCAGGACCAAACACTGAAGCTTTCTTT. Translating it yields CASSPWAGPNTEAFF.

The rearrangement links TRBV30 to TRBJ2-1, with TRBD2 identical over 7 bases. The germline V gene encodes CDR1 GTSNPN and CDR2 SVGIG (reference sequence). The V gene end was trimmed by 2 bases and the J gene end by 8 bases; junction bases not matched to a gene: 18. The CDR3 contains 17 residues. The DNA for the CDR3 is TGTGCCTGGAGTAATGGGGAGGGCCAAGTACAATCTGATGAGCAGTTCTTC. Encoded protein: CAWSNGEGQVQSDEQFF.

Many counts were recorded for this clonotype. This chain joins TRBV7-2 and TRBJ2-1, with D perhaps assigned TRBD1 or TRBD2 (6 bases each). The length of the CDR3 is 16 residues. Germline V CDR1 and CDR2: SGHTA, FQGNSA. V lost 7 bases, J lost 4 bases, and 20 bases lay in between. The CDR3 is CASTPRGAYRYNEQFF. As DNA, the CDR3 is TGTGCCAGCACCCCTAGGGGGGCGTATCGATACAATGAGCAGTTCTTC.

In nucleotides, the CDR3 is TGCGCCAGCAGCCAAGATACCGGGAGACCACACGAGCAGTACTTC. Protein product: CASSQDTGRPHEQYF. The chain joins TRBV4-1 to TRBJ2-7; weak D call: TRBD2 (6 bases). Germline CDR1 MGHRA, CDR2 YSYEKL. This CDR3 has 15 residues. The ends were cut back, 0 bases at V and 5 bases at J, with 14 bases in the middle.

CDR3 residues: CASSVDWGSDTQYF. In DNA, the CDR3 is TGTGCCAGCAGCGTAGACTGGGGGTCAGATACGCAGTATTTT. The chain employs TRBV9 and TRBJ2-3; D may correspond to TRBD1 or TRBD2 (5 bases each). With 0 bases removed from V and 4 bases from J, the gap between germline ends came to 9 bases. The CDR3 sequence is 14 residues long. Germline lookup yields CDR1 SGDLS and CDR2 YYNGEE.